The 18 T cell receptor beta chains below were found in one sample sequenced in a study of CD8 T cells in Susac syndrome. Random hexamers primed reverse transcription of roughly 0.5 to 1 ug RNA. TCRdb re-called the immunoSEQ multiplex PCR reads with MiXCR, one entry per CDR3 protein. The data contain more than 40,000 distinct CDR3 sequences, 90% to 95% of them seen just once; the ten biggest clones take up 0.5% to 0.55%. Source material: CD8+ T cells from PBMCs. These receptors were obtained from a human donor in good health.

The genes are TRBV9 and TRBJ1-2, with TRBD1 matching 12 bases. CDR1 and CDR2 (germline): SGDLS, YYNGEE. There are 16 residues in the CDR3. Trimming at V came to 6 bases and at J to 3 bases, leaving 9 bases not matched to a gene. CDR3 bases: TGTGCCAGCACCTCACCCGGGACAGGGGGCTACTATGGCTACACCTTC. It translates to CASTSPGTGGYYGYTF.

The chain links TRBV5-5 to TRBJ2-1; D is ambiguous. The CDR3 is 14 residues long. The V end lost 0 bases, the J end lost 2 bases, and 6 bases lay between the germline ends. Germline assignment: CDR1 SGHKS and CDR2 YYEKEE (reference sequence). CDR3 residues: CASSLGLTYNEQFF. The CDR3 DNA reads as TGTGCCAGCAGCTTGGGACTTACCTACAATGAGCAGTTCTTC.

The chain uses TRBV19 and TRBJ2-2; D gene uncertain. The V and J ends lost 8 bases and 1 base respectively, with 8 bases between them. CDR3 length: 13 amino acids. The germline V gene has CDR1 LNHDA and CDR2 SQIVND (reference sequence). The CDR3 DNA is TGTGCCAGTGAATCAGGGAACACCGGGGAGCTGTTTTTT. Residues: CASESGNTGELFF.

The sample holds one count of this clonotype. V usage is TRBV29-1 and J usage is TRBJ2-7; D call uncertain. Germline values: CDR1 SQVTM, CDR2 ANQGSEA. CDR3 length equals 12 residues. The ends were cut back, 3 bases at V and 2 bases at J, with 8 bases in the middle. The CDR3 reads CSVDDGTYEQYF. The CDR3 nucleotides are TGCAGCGTTGATGACGGCACCTACGAGCAGTACTTC.

This sequence joins TRBV18 and TRBJ2-3; 8 nucleotides line up with TRBD1. The CDR3 is 14 amino acids. The J segment lost 5 bases and the V segment lost 3 bases, leaving 4 bases of the junction unmatched. Germline CDR1 reads KGHSH; CDR2 reads LQKENI. The CDR3 sequence is CASSPTGGGDTQYF. The CDR3 DNA reads TGTGCCAGCTCACCCACAGGGGGTGGAGATACGCAGTATTTT.

The chain carries TRBV20-1 and TRBJ2-7; either TRBD1 or TRBD2 may supply D (6 bases each). The germline gives CDR1 DFQATT, CDR2 SNEGSKA (reference sequence). This CDR3 spans 14 amino acids. V dropped 3 bases and J dropped 6 bases, with 18 bases sitting between them. In DNA form, the CDR3 reads TGCAGTGCTAGCTTCCGGGGGCCGGGGTCCGAGCAGTACTTC. It encodes CSASFRGPGSEQYF.

The rearrangement links TRBV7-9 to TRBJ2-5; TRBD2 matches at 9 bases. The CDR3 totals 18 residues. The ends lost 2 bases at V and 2 bases at J; junction bases unmatched: 12. Germline V CDR1 and CDR2: SEHNR, FQNEAQ (reference sequence). CDR3: CASSLLVAGDGGQETQYF. The CDR3 nucleotides are TGTGCCAGCAGCTTATTGGTAGCGGGAGACGGGGGGCAAGAGACCCAGTACTTC.

The chain has TRBV2 and TRBJ1-4; D gene ambiguous. Germline V gene lookup returns CDR1 SNHLY and CDR2 FYNNEI. The CDR3 runs 17 residues. V lost 0 bases, J lost 3 bases, and 14 bases lay in between. The CDR3 here is CASSEALLRSPNEKLFF. CDR3 nucleotides: TGTGCCAGCAGTGAAGCGCTTCTACGGAGTCCTAATGAAAAACTGTTTTTT. Full variable domain (remainder filled in from reference TRBV2 and TRBJ1-4): EPEVTQTPSHQVTQMGQEVILRCVPISNHLYFYWYRQILGQKVEFLVSFYNNEISEKSEIFDDQFSVERPDGSNFTLKIRSTKLEDSAMYFCASSEALLRSPNEKLFFGSGTQLSVL.

DNA of the CDR3: TGTGCCAGCAGATTAAGAGGGTCGACTAACAATGAGCAGTTCTTC. Amino acid sequence: CASRLRGSTNNEQFF. The chain employs TRBV13 and TRBJ2-1; TRBD2 is a possible D gene (5 bases). This CDR3 is built from 15 residues. The V and J ends lost 6 bases and 5 bases respectively, with 17 bases between them. From germline, CDR1 is PRHDT and CDR2 FYEKMQ (reference sequence).

The V call is TRBV12-3 or TRBV12-4, the J call TRBJ2-6, with TRBD1 matching 8 bases. V lost 5 bases, J lost 1 base, and 13 bases stayed unmatched. CDR3 length: 19 amino acids. The CDR3 nucleotides read TGTGCCAGCAGTCAACGGCAGGGGGCGACTTTTTCTGGGGCCAACGTCCTGACTTTC. Its protein is CASSQRQGATFSGANVLTF.

The chain recombines TRBV4-2 with TRBJ2-2, with D unclear. The CDR3 has 16 residues. CDR1 is LGHNA and CDR2 is YNFKEQ in the germline V gene. V was pared by 0 bases and J by 6 bases, with 14 bases between. The CDR3: CASSQEENRFAGELFF. CDR3 nucleotides: TGTGCCAGCAGCCAAGAAGAGAATAGGTTTGCCGGGGAGCTGTTTTTT.

The chain combines TRBV2 with TRBJ2-2, with a weak D call TRBD1 (5 bases). This CDR3 comprises 14 residues. Trimming removed 8 bases at V and 3 bases at J, with 13 bases between. Germline V gene sequence: CDR1 SNHLY, CDR2 FYNNEI. CDR3 in DNA: TGTGCCAGCGGGGAAGACAGCCACACCGGGGAGCTGTTTTTT. It encodes CASGEDSHTGELFF.

The V call is TRBV10-2, the J call TRBJ2-5; possibly TRBD1 for D (6 bases). Trimming took 2 bases from V and 7 from J, leaving 14 bases between them. The CDR3 is 14 amino acids. CDR1 and CDR2 from the germline V gene are WSHSY and SAAADI. For the CDR3, the DNA is TGCGCCAGCAGTGAGCATATAGCGACAGGGACCCAGTACTTC. Protein sequence: CASSEHIATGTQYF.

V usage is TRBV10-3 and J usage is TRBJ2-5, with D unclear. The CDR3 covers 13 residues. CDR1 and CDR2 (germline): ENHRY, SYGVKD. The V and J ends lost 0 bases and 5 bases respectively, with 7 bases between them. The CDR3 DNA is TGTGCCATCAGTGAGTCGGGTTGGGAGACCCAGTACTTC. Translated, it gives CAISESGWETQYF.

The chain combines TRBV6-2 or TRBV6-3 with TRBJ1-1; perhaps TRBD1 as D (5 bases). Germline V gene sequence: CDR1 MNHEY, CDR2 SVGEGT. Trimming removed 7 bases from V and 5 bases from J, with 17 bases in between. This CDR3 comprises 14 residues. Written as DNA, the CDR3 is TGTGCCAGCACCTCGGGCCTCCGGGGGACTGAAGCTTTCTTT. It is translated as CASTSGLRGTEAFF.

The chain carries TRBV12-3 or TRBV12-4 and TRBJ1-1; no clear D. Trimming stripped 0 bases from V and 0 bases from J, with 11 bases between. The CDR3 sequence is 16 residues long. For the CDR3, the DNA is TGTGCCAGCAGTTTAGCCTTCACAGATATGAACACTGAAGCTTTCTTT. It translates to CASSLAFTDMNTEAFF.

V gene TRBV5-6 combines with J gene TRBJ2-1; a weak D match, TRBD2 (5 bases). Trimming pared 7 bases from V and 0 bases from J, leaving 14 bases between. CDR1 is SGHDT, CDR2 YYEEEE, per germline. CDR3 length equals 15 residues. CDR3 nucleotide sequence: TGTGCCAGCGTCCCTCAGCGGACCTCCTACAATGAGCAGTTCTTC. As protein: CASVPQRTSYNEQFF. Full variable domain (remainder filled in from reference TRBV5-6 and TRBJ2-1): DAGVTQSPTHLIKTRGQQVTLRCSPKSGHDTVSWYQQALGQGPQFIFQYYEEEERQRGNFPDRFSGHQFPNYSSELNVNALLLGDSALYLCASVPQRTSYNEQFFGPGTRLTVL.

This clonotype was observed once. The rearrangement joins TRBV5-6 to TRBJ2-6; TRBD1 agrees at 8 bases. This CDR3 region has 17 residues. With V trimmed by 3 bases and J by 0 bases, 5 bases remained unmatched. Germline V gene lookup returns CDR1 SGHDT and CDR2 YYEEEE. As DNA, the CDR3 is TGTGCCAGCAGCTGGGGGACAGGAATCTCTGGGGCCAACGTCCTGACTTTC. The encoded protein is CASSWGTGISGANVLTF.